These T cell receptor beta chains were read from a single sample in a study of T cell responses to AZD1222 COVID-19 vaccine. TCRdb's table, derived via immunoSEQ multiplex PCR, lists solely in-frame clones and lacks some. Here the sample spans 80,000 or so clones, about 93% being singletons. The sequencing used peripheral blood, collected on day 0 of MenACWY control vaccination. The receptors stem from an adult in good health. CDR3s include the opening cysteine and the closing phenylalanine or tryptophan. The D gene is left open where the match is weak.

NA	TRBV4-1	CASSQDLSTDTQYF
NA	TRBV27	CASSPREPTNTIYF
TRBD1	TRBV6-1	CASSDTGGSYEQYF
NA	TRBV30	CAWSLTNGYTF
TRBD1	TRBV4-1	CASSQYAGTGVFYEQYF
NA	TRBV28	CASSPEGRGETQYF
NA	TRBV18	CASSPPLRVSQNEQYF
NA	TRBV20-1	CSATRESGYTF
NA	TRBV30	CAWSQGAGAANEKLFF
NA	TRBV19	CASSIGFRSTNEKLFF
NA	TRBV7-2	CASMAGRIGYEQYF
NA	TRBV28	CASSLQGKGAQHF
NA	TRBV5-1	CASSLLESYEQYF
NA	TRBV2	CASSKQAGSLTRGQPQHF
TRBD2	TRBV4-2	CASSQDGPSGSVYEQYF
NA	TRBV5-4	CASSSGDGSNQPQHF
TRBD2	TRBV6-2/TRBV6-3	CASSPGRLNPQNGEQYF
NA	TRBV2	CASSDNSNQPQHF
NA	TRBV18	CASSPTTDNYGYTF
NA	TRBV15	CATSRDTAYEQFF
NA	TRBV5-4	CASSWAGESPLHF
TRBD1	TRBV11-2	CASRTGAGLNEKLFF
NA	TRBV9	CASSVNPGNTEAFF
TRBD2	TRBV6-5	CASSHLSGREGEQFF
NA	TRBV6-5	CASSYTGASTDTQYF
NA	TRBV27	CASSLGGVPYEQYF
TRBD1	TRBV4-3	CASSQGLRDRGYYGYTF
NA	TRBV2	CASSGSRRDEKLFF
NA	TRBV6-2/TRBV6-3	CASSYPAAGWEQYF
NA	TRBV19	CASSIHSNTEAFF
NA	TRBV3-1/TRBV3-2	CASSQDRRMNEQFF
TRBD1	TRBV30	CAWRKLGTGGFGSTEAFF
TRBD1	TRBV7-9	CASSAGQGAGGYTF
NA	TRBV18	CASSPTPGEGYTF
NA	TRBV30	CAWSSAGGQPQHF
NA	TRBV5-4	CASSYGLNTEAFF
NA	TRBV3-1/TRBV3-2	CASSQGWLERNTIYF
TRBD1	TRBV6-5	CASSLLDRGHGYTF
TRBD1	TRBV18	CASSPMGQGNQPQHF
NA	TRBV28	CASTPSLNTEAFF
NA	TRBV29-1	CSVSSDTGELAFF
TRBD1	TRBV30	CAWSEDWGQEQPQHF
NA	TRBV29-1	CSVGGPRETQYF
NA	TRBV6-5	CASSFRDTTTNQPQHF
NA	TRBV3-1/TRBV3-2	CASSQEGRSYEQYF
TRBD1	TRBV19	CASSISQGGFYGYTF
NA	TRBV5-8	CASSFYPEAFF
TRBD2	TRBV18	CASSYGTSGYNEQFF